The clone carrying this TCR beta chain was recorded a few times. What it binds is not known. This sample stems from a study of breast tumors, draining lymph nodes, adjacent tissues. Germline assignment: CDR1 SGHNT and CDR2 YYREEE (reference sequence). The CDR3 runs to 17 residues. With 0 bases clipped from V and 0 bases from J, the junction kept 6 bases outside the gene matches. The study's findings and limits: Data only fit, rather than demonstrated, lymph node origin of most tumor T cells. Data fit most tumor T cells coming from lymph node, expanding in tumor. Tumor TCR diversity was below lymph nodes but above nontumor tissue. Luminal-like breast cancer showed significantly higher tumor–nontumor repertoire similarity than basal-like.

TCRdb re-derived calls from the multiplex PCR reads in MiXCR, one entry per CDR3 protein. This sample has 180,000 or so distinct CDR3 sequences, with around a third found just once. Breast cancer patients provided tissue from their axillary draining lymph nodes. Input material: axillary lymph node tissue. The chain links TRBV5-4 to TRBJ2-4; 7 positions match TRBD1. This clonotype was sampled from a female donor with breast cancer. Some clones in this sample may be carry-over from other donors' samples. In DNA, the CDR3 is TGTGCCAGCAGCTTGGGGGGACAGAGTCTAGCCAAAAACATTCAGTACTTC. It codes for CASSLGGQSLAKNIQYF. The variable domain in full, completed from reference TRBV5-4 and TRBJ2-4, reads ETGVTQSPTHLIKTRGQQVTLRCSSQSGHNTVSWYQQALGQGPQFIFQYYREEENGRGNFPPRFSGLQFPNYSSELNVNALELDDSALYLCASSLGGQSLAKNIQYFGAGTRLSVL.